This TCR beta chain is from a study of blood T cell repertoires in COVID-19. V shed 3 bases and J shed 5 bases, with 14 bases lying between them. The V gene's germline CDR1 is SGHTS and CDR2 YDEGEE. The CDR3 runs 14 residues. Sequenced by immunoSEQ multiplex PCR; TCRdb stores in-frame clones only, minus some. The sample shows 200,000 to 250,000 clones, around four fifths of them seen only once. This TCR was recovered from a woman aged 60 to 75 with active or convalescent COVID-19. This chain links TRBV5-8 with TRBJ1-2; D remains unclear. Sample: peripheral blood. The CDR3 region is CASSWTGLGYGYTF. CDR3 nucleotides: TGTGCCAGCAGCTGGACGGGGTTAGGGTATGGCTACACCTTC.